This TCR beta chain was recovered during a study of blood T cell repertoires in COVID-19. Across the whole study: The study drew acute and convalescent COVID-19 samples from the United States, Italy and Spain. In each case, the material was cDNA or gDNA derived from T cells, B-cell-depleted T cells, or PBMCs.

This clone appeared a single time. J gave up 10 bases and V 1 base, and 8 bases lay outside the gene matches. The CDR3 runs 15 residues. Germline CDR1 is LGHNA and CDR2 is YNFKEQ. Source study methods: Amplification of reference gene primers was used by the study to estimate nucleated cell counts. Libraries were prepared by immunoSEQ multiplex PCR; TCRdb keeps only in-frame clonotypes and omits some of them. V and J calls plus clone size are reproduced from that table; the DNA served to infer D and trimming. Of about 140,000 clones in the sample, over 65% were seen once. The rearrangement joins TRBV4-2 to TRBJ2-1; 9 nucleotides align to TRBD1. The TCR comes from a woman over 75 with active or convalescent COVID-19. Material for sequencing was peripheral blood. The CDR3 coding sequence is TGTGCCAGCAGCCAAGTGGGACAGGGTGTAGGGGAGCAGTTCTTC. It codes for CASSQVGQGVGEQFF.